These 29 T cell receptor beta chains were sequenced from one sample in a study of beta chain features in type 1 diabetes. Expressed TCRB transcripts were sequenced because the isolated RNA had all been reverse transcribed beforehand. Data came from immunoSEQ multiplex PCR; TCRdb stores just in-frame clones and leaves some out. The sample yields about 360,000 clones, 10% to 15% seen once. The sequenced sample consisted of naive CD4+ T cells from blood. All receptors come from a man younger than 35 in good health.

This clone was seen a handful of times. The chain recombines TRBV7-2 with TRBJ2-7, with D possibly TRBD1 on 5 matching bases. CDR1 is SGHTA, CDR2 FQGNSA, per germline. This CDR3 spans 14 amino acids. With 0 bases removed from V and 0 bases from J, the gap between germline ends came to 6 bases. CDR3 protein: CASSLAGHSYEQYF. CDR3 DNA: TGTGCCAGCAGCTTAGCGGGGCACTCCTACGAGCAGTACTTC.

The chain has TRBV7-2 and TRBJ1-2; D gene unclear. V was shortened by 3 bases and J by 8 bases, with 7 bases between the two germline ends. Germline assignment: CDR1 SGHTA and CDR2 FQGNSA. This CDR3 region has 11 residues. As DNA, the CDR3 is TGTGCCAGCAGCTTGTCCGGGGGCTACACCTTC. Residues: CASSLSGGYTF.

There are a few counts of this clone. The chain recombines TRBV18 with TRBJ2-1; TRBD1 matches 9 bases. Germline CDR1 reads KGHSH; CDR2 reads LQKENI. V trimming: 6 bases; J trimming: 8 bases; junction bases outside the gene matches: 20. This CDR3 spans 18 amino acids. The CDR3 loop is CASSPGQGFPVVVDEQFF. Written as DNA, the CDR3 is TGTGCCAGCTCGCCGGGACAGGGATTTCCCGTCGTCGTCGATGAGCAGTTCTTC.

The chain uses TRBV5-1 and TRBJ2-7; perhaps TRBD2 as D (7 bases). In germline, CDR1 is SGHRS, CDR2 YFSETQ. The germline V and J ends were trimmed by 2 bases and 6 bases, with 12 bases remaining between them. This CDR3 spans 13 amino acids. The CDR3 loop is CASSFAGAGEQYF. CDR3 DNA: TGCGCCAGCAGCTTCGCGGGGGCGGGCGAGCAGTACTTC.

This clone was seen a handful of times. The chain couples TRBV6-1 to TRBJ1-2; no clear D. The CDR3 is 13 residues long. The germline CDR1 and CDR2 sequences are MNHNS and SASEGT. V was pared by 2 bases and J by 2 bases, with 6 bases between. In nucleotides, the CDR3 is TGTGCCAGCAGTGAACGTCAGAACTATGGCTACACCTTC. It yields the protein CASSERQNYGYTF.

The V call is TRBV5-6, the J call TRBJ2-7; D is unresolved. The V gene's germline CDR1 is SGHDT and CDR2 YYEEEE. The V gene lost 2 bases and the J gene lost 6 bases, with 6 bases spanning the gap. The CDR3 consists of 11 residues. DNA for the CDR3: TGTGCCAGCAGCTTTGTCTCCGAGCAGTACTTC. It encodes CASSFVSEQYF.

This clone has just a few counts. This chain uses TRBV18 with TRBJ2-5; D remains unclear. The CDR3 consists of 15 residues. V lost 3 bases to trimming and J lost 5 bases, with 16 bases between them. Germline V lookup: CDR1 KGHSH, CDR2 LQKENI. CDR3 DNA sequence: TGTGCCAGCTCACCCTATACCCGAGCTACGGAGACCCAGTACTTC. Its translation: CASSPYTRATETQYF.

The chain has TRBV5-1 and TRBJ2-7; D possibly corresponds to TRBD2 (6 bases). Germline-derived CDR1 and CDR2 are SGHRS and YFSETQ. V was trimmed by 5 bases and J by 0 bases, leaving 12 bases between them. The CDR3 is 14 residues long. CDR3 nucleotide sequence: TGCGCCAGCAGTGGGGACTGGGGCTCCTACGAGCAGTACTTC. It specifies CASSGDWGSYEQYF.

This clone was detected only a few times. This chain joins TRBV4-3 and TRBJ2-7, with D unclear. The CDR3 extends over 15 amino acids. From germline, CDR1 is LGHNA and CDR2 YSLEER. V lost 1 base and J lost 3, with 13 bases in between. This CDR3 is CASSQALGTVYEQYF. CDR3 in DNA: TGCGCCAGCAGCCAAGCATTGGGCACAGTCTACGAGCAGTACTTC.

This clone has just a few counts. The V and J genes are TRBV6-1 and TRBJ2-3; 8 bases agree with TRBD1. J gave up 0 bases and V 5 bases, and 4 bases lay outside the gene matches. Germline CDR1 reads MNHNS; CDR2 reads SASEGT. This CDR3 spans 15 amino acids. CDR3 loop: CASSRDRGSTDTQYF. In DNA, the CDR3 is TGTGCCAGCAGTAGAGACAGGGGAAGCACAGATACGCAGTATTTT.

This clone was seen a few times. CDR3 in amino acids: CASSLTGGPDTQYF. CDR3 sequence (DNA): TGTGCCAGCAGCCTCACAGGGGGCCCAGATACGCAGTATTTT. The rearrangement links TRBV7-3 to TRBJ2-3, with TRBD1 matching 9 bases. The CDR3 is made up of 14 amino acids. V shed 5 bases, J shed 4 bases, and the junction held 4 bases outside the gene matches. Per germline, CDR1 SGHTA and CDR2 FQGTGA.

This clone was observed a few times. The V call is TRBV9, the J call TRBJ1-6; D remains ambiguous. The V end was cut by 0 bases, the J end by 0 bases, with 10 bases between. The germline V gene encodes CDR1 SGDLS and CDR2 YYNGEE. The CDR3 runs to 17 residues. The CDR3 coding sequence is TGTGCCAGCAGCGTAGCGTCGGGGAGCTCCTATAATTCACCCCTCCACTTT. It specifies CASSVASGSSYNSPLHF.

This chain uses TRBV6-5 with TRBJ1-2; 7 positions match TRBD1. The CDR3 loop spans 14 amino acids. V dropped 6 bases and J dropped 6; count of bases not matched to a gene: 10. Germline V CDR1 and CDR2: MNHEY, SVGAGI. DNA for the CDR3: TGTGCCAGCAGGGACTTGACAGGGTTGGATGGCTACACCTTC. Protein sequence: CASRDLTGLDGYTF.

This clone was seen a handful of times. The CDR3 reads CASSPETSRYTGELFF. The CDR3 nucleotides are TGCGCCAGCAGCCCCGAGACTAGCCGATACACCGGGGAGCTGTTTTTT. This rearrangement joins TRBV4-3 to TRBJ2-2; 7 nucleotides align to TRBD2. This CDR3 is 16 amino acids long. V shed 4 bases and J 3 bases; nucleotides not matched to a gene: 8. Germline lookup yields CDR1 LGHNA and CDR2 YSLEER.

The chain combines TRBV19 with TRBJ2-1, with a weak D call TRBD2 (5 bases). Trimming removed 5 bases at V and 13 bases at J, with 18 bases between. This CDR3 region has 13 residues. CDR1 is LNHDA and CDR2 is SQIVND in the germline V gene (reference sequence). The CDR3 sequence is CASSPGSFQLQFF. The DNA for the CDR3 is TGTGCCAGTAGTCCGGGGTCTTTCCAGCTACAGTTCTTC.

To note about this clone: Other DNA sequences in this sample translate to the same CDR3. The chain couples TRBV6-5 to TRBJ1-2; D possibly corresponds to TRBD1 (5 bases). Germline V gene data show CDR1 as MNHEY and CDR2 as SVGAGI. Trimming removed 5 bases at V and 2 bases at J, with 9 bases between. CDR3 length: 13 residues. Here the CDR3 DNA reads TGTGCCAGCAGTCGCACAGGAAACTATGGCTACACCTTC. Protein sequence: CASSRTGNYGYTF.

CDR3 region: CASSPVSLYEQYF. CDR3 DNA sequence: TGTGCCAGCTCACCTGTCAGTCTCTACGAGCAGTACTTC. The rearrangement links TRBV18 to TRBJ2-7; no clear D gene. The CDR3 has 13 amino acids. Germline V gene data show CDR1 as KGHSH and CDR2 as LQKENI. V was clipped by 3 bases and J by 3 bases, with 9 bases between them.

The chain recombines TRBV10-3 with TRBJ2-5; D gene uncertain. The V gene's germline CDR1 is ENHRY and CDR2 SYGVKD. This CDR3 region has 13 residues. Trimming stripped 5 bases from V and 0 bases from J, with 7 bases between. The CDR3 region is CAISPIYQETQYF. The CDR3 nucleotides read TGTGCCATCAGTCCTATCTACCAAGAGACCCAGTACTTC.

The V call is TRBV7-3, the J call TRBJ1-1, with D unclear. V lost 3 bases and J 4 bases, leaving 9 bases between the germline ends. The CDR3 totals 13 residues. Germline V gene lookup returns CDR1 SGHTA and CDR2 FQGTGA. The DNA for the CDR3 is TGTGCCAGCAGCTTGAGTCTCGGCACTGAAGCTTTCTTT. Residues: CASSLSLGTEAFF.

This clone showed up just a few times. This chain connects TRBV5-1 to TRBJ1-2, with TRBD1 as a possible D gene (5 bases). The CDR3 extends over 16 amino acids. The V gene lost 7 bases and the J gene lost 0 bases, with 19 bases spanning the gap. Germline CDR1 SGHRS, CDR2 YFSETQ. The CDR3 loop reads CASRGGIGASNYGYTF. The CDR3 DNA sequence: TGCGCCAGCCGAGGCGGGATAGGGGCCTCTAACTATGGCTACACCTTC. Supplemented by reference TRBV5-1 and TRBJ1-2, the full variable domain reads KAGVTQTPRYLIKTRGQQVTLSCSPISGHRSVSWYQQTPGQGLQFLFEYFSETQRNKGNFPGRFSGRQFSNSRSEMNVSTLELGDSALYLCASRGGIGASNYGYTFGSGTRLTVV.

Only a few counts were recorded for this clone. This sequence joins TRBV30 and TRBJ2-3; 13 nucleotides align to TRBD2. The germline gives CDR1 GTSNPN, CDR2 SVGIG (reference sequence). V lost 0 bases to trimming and J lost 2 bases; unmatched junction nucleotides: 2. The CDR3 is made up of 16 amino acids. DNA for the CDR3: TGTGCCTGGAGTGTAGGGACTAGCGGGGCCACAGATACGCAGTATTTT. This codes for CAWSVGTSGATDTQYF.

The chain links TRBV30 to TRBJ2-7; D unclear. The CDR3 consists of 14 residues. The V end lost 0 bases, the J end lost 5 bases, and 14 bases lay between the germline ends. The germline gives CDR1 GTSNPN, CDR2 SVGIG (reference sequence). The CDR3 sequence: CAWSVGSFANEQYF. CDR3 nucleotide sequence: TGTGCCTGGAGTGTAGGTAGCTTTGCAAACGAGCAGTACTTC.

This clone was seen more than once but under ten times. The chain uses TRBV11-1 and TRBJ2-7, with TRBD2 matching over 15 bases. V gave up 5 bases and J gave up 4 bases; unmatched junction bases: 3. In germline, CDR1 is SGHAT, CDR2 FQDESV (reference sequence). This CDR3 has 15 residues. CDR3 sequence reads: CASSPGTSGRYEQYF. The CDR3 coding sequence is TGTGCCAGCAGCCCCGGGACTAGCGGGAGGTACGAGCAGTACTTC.

The chain is built from TRBV11-2 and TRBJ2-7, with TRBD1 matching 10 bases. The length of the CDR3 is 15 residues. The germline CDR1 and CDR2 sequences are SGHAT and FQNNGV. J gave up 2 bases and V 4 bases, and 5 bases lay outside the gene matches. The CDR3 reads CASSYSGTGAYEQYF. The DNA for the CDR3 is TGTGCCAGCAGCTACTCCGGGACAGGGGCCTACGAGCAGTACTTC.

This clone has a handful of counts. V is TRBV11-1 and J is TRBJ2-2; D remains unclear. V lost 1 base to trimming and J lost 1 base, with 4 bases between them. The CDR3 covers 14 residues. In germline, CDR1 is SGHAT, CDR2 FQDESV (reference sequence). In nucleotides, the CDR3 is TGTGCCAGCAGCTTAGTACAGAACACCGGGGAGCTGTTTTTT. It specifies CASSLVQNTGELFF.

The V gene is TRBV7-2, the J gene TRBJ2-7; 8 bases align to TRBD1. V lost 1 base to trimming and J lost 2 bases; unmatched junction nucleotides: 7. There are 16 residues in the CDR3. Germline-derived CDR1 and CDR2 are SGHTA and FQGNSA. This chain's CDR3 is CASSLGAGTGAYEQYF. CDR3 sequence (DNA): TGTGCCAGCAGCTTAGGGGCCGGGACAGGCGCCTACGAGCAGTACTTC.

The rearrangement uses TRBV30 and TRBJ2-6; TRBD1 matches 10 bases. This CDR3 is built from 21 residues. Trimming took 2 bases from V and 0 from J; bases not matched to a gene: 16. Germline values: CDR1 GTSNPN, CDR2 SVGIG (reference sequence). The CDR3 loop is CAWSNRRIDRGLLSGANVLTF. The CDR3 DNA sequence: TGTGCCTGGAGTAACCGACGGATCGACAGGGGGCTCCTCTCTGGGGCCAACGTCCTGACTTTC.

This clone came up many times. The chain carries TRBV28 and TRBJ1-2; D is possibly TRBD1 (5 bases). Germline values: CDR1 MDHEN, CDR2 SYDVKM. V lost 4 bases and J lost 6, with 9 bases in between. This CDR3 has 12 amino acids. The CDR3 loop is CASSSFRDGYTF. The CDR3 DNA follows: TGTGCCAGCAGTTCCTTCAGGGATGGCTACACCTTC.

This clone was found a few times. V and J are TRBV9 and TRBJ2-5; tentatively, D is TRBD2 (5 bases). CDR1 is SGDLS and CDR2 is YYNGEE in the germline V gene. V was pared by 0 bases and J by 1 base, with 19 bases between. The CDR3 covers 18 residues. CDR3 sequence (DNA): TGTGCCAGCAGCGTAGGAGGCGGGCAACAAGGATTCCAAGAGACCCAGTACTTC. Its translation is CASSVGGGQQGFQETQYF.